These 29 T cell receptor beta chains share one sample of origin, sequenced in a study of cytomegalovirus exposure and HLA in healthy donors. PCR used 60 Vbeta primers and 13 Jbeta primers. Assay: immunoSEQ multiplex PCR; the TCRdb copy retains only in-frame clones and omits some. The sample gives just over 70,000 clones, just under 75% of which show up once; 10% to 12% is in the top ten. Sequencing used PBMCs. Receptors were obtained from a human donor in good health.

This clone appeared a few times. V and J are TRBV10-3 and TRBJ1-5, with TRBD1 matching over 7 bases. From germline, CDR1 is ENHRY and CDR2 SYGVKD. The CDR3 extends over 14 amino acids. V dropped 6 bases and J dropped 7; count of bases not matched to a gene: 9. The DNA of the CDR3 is TGTGCCATCAGCTATGACAGGGACGGACAGCCCCAGCATTTT. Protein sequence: CAISYDRDGQPQHF.

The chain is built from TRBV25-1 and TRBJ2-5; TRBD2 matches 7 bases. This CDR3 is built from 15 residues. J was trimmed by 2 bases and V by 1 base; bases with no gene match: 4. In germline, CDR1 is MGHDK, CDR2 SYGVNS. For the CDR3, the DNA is TGTGCCAGCAGTGAATCCCGGGGGGTTCAAGAGACCCAGTACTTC. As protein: CASSESRGVQETQYF.

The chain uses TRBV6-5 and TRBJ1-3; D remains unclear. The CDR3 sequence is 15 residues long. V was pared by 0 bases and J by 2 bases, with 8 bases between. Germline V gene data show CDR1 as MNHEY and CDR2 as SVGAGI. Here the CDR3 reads CASSYSFGTGNTIYF. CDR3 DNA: TGTGCCAGCAGTTACTCGTTCGGGACTGGAAACACCATATATTTT.

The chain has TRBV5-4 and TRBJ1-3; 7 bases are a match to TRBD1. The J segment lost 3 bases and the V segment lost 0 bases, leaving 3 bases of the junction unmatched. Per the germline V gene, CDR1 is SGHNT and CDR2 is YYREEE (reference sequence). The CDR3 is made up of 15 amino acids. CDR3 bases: TGTGCCAGCAGCTTGGAGGCAGGGGGTGGAAACACCATATATTTT. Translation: CASSLEAGGGNTIYF.

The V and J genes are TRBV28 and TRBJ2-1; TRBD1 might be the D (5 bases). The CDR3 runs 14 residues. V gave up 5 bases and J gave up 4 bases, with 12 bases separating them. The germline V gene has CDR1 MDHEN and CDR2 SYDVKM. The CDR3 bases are TGTGCCAGCAGTCTACTCAACAGGTACAATGAGCAGTTCTTC. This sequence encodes CASSLLNRYNEQFF.

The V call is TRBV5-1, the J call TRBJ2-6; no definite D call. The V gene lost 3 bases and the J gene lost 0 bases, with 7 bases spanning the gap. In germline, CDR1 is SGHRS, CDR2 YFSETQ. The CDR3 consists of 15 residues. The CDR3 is CASSSTASGANVLTF. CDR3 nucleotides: TGCGCCAGCAGCTCCACAGCCTCTGGGGCCAACGTCCTGACTTTC. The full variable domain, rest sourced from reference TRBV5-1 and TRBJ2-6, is KAGVTQTPRYLIKTRGQQVTLSCSPISGHRSVSWYQQTPGQGLQFLFEYFSETQRNKGNFPGRFSGRQFSNSRSEMNVSTLELGDSALYLCASSSTASGANVLTFGAGSRLTVL.

CDR3 amino acids: CAWSNRRAGGNQPQHF. CDR3 in DNA: TGTGCCTGGAGTAACCGCCGGGCCGGCGGGAATCAGCCCCAGCATTTT. The rearrangement joins TRBV30 to TRBJ1-5; the D is unclear. The CDR3 runs 16 residues. Trimming left V 2 bases short and J 4 bases short, with 18 bases between. Germline CDR1 and CDR2: GTSNPN and SVGIG (reference sequence).

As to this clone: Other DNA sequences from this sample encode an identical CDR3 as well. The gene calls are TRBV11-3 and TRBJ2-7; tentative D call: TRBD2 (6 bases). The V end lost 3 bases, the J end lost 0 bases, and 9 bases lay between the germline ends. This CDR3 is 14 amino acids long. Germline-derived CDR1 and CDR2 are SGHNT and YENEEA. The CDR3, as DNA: TGTGCCAGCAGCTTGGGACTCTCCTCCTACGAGCAGTACTTC. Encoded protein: CASSLGLSSYEQYF.

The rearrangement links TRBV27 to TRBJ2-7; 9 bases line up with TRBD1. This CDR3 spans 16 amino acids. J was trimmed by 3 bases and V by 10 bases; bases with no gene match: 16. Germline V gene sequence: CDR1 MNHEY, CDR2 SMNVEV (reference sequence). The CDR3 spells CATSSGQGFSDYEQYF. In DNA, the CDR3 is TGTGCCACCAGCTCCGGACAGGGGTTTTCGGACTACGAGCAGTACTTC.

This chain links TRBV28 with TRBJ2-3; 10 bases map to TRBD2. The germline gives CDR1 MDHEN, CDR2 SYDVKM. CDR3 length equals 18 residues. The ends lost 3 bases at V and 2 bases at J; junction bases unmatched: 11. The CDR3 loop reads CASSFSSGRRGATDTQYF. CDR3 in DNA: TGTGCCAGCAGTTTTTCTAGCGGGAGAAGGGGCGCCACAGATACGCAGTATTTT.

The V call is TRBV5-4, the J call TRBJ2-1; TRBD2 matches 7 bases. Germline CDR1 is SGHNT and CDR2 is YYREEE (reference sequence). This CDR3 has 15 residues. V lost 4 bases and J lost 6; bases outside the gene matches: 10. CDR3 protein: CASSLRLGGSNEQFF. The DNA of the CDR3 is TGTGCCAGCAGCCTGAGATTGGGAGGGAGCAATGAGCAGTTCTTC.

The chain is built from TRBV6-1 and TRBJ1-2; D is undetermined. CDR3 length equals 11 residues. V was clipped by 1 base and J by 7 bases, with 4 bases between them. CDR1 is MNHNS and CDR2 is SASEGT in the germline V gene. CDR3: CASSEVRGYTF. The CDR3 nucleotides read TGTGCCAGCAGTGAAGTGCGTGGCTACACCTTC.

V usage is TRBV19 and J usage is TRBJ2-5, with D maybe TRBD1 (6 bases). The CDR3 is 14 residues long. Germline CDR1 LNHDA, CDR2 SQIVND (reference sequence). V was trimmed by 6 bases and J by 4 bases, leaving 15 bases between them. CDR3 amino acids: CASSVTQGRETQYF. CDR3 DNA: TGTGCCAGTAGCGTGACACAGGGCCGAGAGACCCAGTACTTC.

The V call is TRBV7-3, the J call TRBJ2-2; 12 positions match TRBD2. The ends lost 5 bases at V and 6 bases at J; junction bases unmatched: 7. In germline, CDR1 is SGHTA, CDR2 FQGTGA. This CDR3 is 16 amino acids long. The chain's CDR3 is CASSRPSGRAAGELFF. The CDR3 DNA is TGTGCCAGCAGCCGACCTAGCGGGAGGGCCGCCGGGGAGCTGTTTTTT.

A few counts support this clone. CDR3 DNA sequence: TGTGCTAGTGTTCTTGGAGGGACCACGGATACGCAGTATTTT. As protein: CASVLGGTTDTQYF. V usage is TRBV12-5 and J usage is TRBJ2-3, with a tentative D call TRBD2 (6 bases). Germline CDR1 LGHNT, CDR2 FRNRAP. This CDR3 is 14 amino acids long. Between the trimmed V and J ends, which lost 7 bases and 6 bases, there was a span of 17 bases. The full variable domain, in which reference TRBV12-5 and TRBJ2-3 provide the parts outside the CDR3, is DARVTQTPRHKVTEMGQEVTMRCQPILGHNTVFWYRQTMMQGLELLAYFRNRAPLDDSGMPKDRFSAEMPDATLATLKIQPSEPRDSAVYFCASVLGGTTDTQYFGPGTRLTVL.

The CDR3 nucleotides read TGTGCCAGCAGTGGGACTAGCCGGGGCGGGGAGCTGTTTTTT. Amino acids: CASSGTSRGGELFF. V usage is TRBV6-6 and J usage is TRBJ2-2, with 9 positions matching TRBD2. Germline CDR1 MNHNY, CDR2 SVGAGI (reference sequence). The CDR3 covers 14 residues. With 5 bases clipped from V and 7 bases from J, the junction kept 5 bases outside the gene matches.

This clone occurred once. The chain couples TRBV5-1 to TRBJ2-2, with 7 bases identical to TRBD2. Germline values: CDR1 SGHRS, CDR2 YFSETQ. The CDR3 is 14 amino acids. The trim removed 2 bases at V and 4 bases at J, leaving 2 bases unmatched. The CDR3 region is CASSFSGSTGELFF. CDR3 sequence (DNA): TGCGCCAGCAGCTTTAGCGGGTCCACCGGGGAGCTGTTTTTT.

In DNA form, the CDR3 reads TGTGCCAGCAGCTTCGGGTCTACCACCTACAATGAGCAGTTCTTC. Protein: CASSFGSTTYNEQFF. The rearrangement links TRBV7-3 to TRBJ2-1; unclear D gene. The V end was cut by 3 bases, the J end by 2 bases, with 11 bases between. CDR3 size: 15 residues. Germline values: CDR1 SGHTA, CDR2 FQGTGA.

The CDR3 here is CASSESETGAFNTGELFF. CDR3 DNA sequence: TGCGCCAGCAGTGAGTCGGAGACAGGGGCTTTTAACACCGGGGAGCTGTTTTTT. The chain combines TRBV10-1 with TRBJ2-2, with 8 bases aligning to TRBD1. The V and J ends lost 0 bases and 2 bases, in that order; junction bases with no gene match: 8. CDR1 and CDR2 (germline): WNHNN, SYGVQD (reference sequence). There are 18 residues in the CDR3.

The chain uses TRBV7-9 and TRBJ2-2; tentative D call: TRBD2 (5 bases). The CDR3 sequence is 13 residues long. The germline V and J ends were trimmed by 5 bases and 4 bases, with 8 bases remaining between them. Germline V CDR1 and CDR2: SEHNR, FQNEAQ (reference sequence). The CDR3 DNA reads TGTGCCAGCAGCCCCAGCGGCACCGGGGAGCTGTTTTTT. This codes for CASSPSGTGELFF.

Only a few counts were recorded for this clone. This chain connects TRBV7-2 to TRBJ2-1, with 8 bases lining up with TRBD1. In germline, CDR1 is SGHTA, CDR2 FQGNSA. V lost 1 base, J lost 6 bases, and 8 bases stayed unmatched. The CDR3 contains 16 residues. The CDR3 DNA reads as TGTGCCAGCAGCTTAGGCCCGGACAGGGTGGGCAATGAGCAGTTCTTC. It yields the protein CASSLGPDRVGNEQFF.

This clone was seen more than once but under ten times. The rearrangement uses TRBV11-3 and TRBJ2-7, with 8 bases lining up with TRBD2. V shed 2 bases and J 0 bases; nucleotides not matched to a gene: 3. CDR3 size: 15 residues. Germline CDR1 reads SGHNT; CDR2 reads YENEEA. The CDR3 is CASSLISGSSYEQYF. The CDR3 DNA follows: TGTGCCAGCAGCTTAATCAGCGGGAGCTCCTACGAGCAGTACTTC.

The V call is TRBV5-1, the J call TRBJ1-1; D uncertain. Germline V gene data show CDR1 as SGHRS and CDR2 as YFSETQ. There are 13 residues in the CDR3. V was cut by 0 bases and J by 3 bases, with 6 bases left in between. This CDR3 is CASSLDTYTEAFF. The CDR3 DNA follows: TGCGCCAGCAGCTTGGACACCTACACTGAAGCTTTCTTT.

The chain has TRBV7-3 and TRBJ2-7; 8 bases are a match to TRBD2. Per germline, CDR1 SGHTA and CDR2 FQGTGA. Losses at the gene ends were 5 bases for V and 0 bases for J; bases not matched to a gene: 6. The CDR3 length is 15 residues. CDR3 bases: TGTGCCAGCAGCACCCGCGGGGGGAGCTCCTACGAGCAGTACTTC. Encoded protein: CASSTRGGSSYEQYF.

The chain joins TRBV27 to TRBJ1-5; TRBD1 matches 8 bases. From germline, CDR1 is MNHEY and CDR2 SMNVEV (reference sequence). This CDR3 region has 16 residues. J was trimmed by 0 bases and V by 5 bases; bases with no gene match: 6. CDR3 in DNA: TGTGCCAGCAGTCGGACAGGGAGGAATAGCAATCAGCCCCAGCATTTT. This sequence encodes CASSRTGRNSNQPQHF.

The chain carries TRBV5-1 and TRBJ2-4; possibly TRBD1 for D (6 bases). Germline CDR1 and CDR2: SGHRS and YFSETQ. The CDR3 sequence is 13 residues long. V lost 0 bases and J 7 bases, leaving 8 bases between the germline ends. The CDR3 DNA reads TGCGCCAGCAGCTTGGGTGGGGGCAACATTCAGTACTTC. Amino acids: CASSLGGGNIQYF.

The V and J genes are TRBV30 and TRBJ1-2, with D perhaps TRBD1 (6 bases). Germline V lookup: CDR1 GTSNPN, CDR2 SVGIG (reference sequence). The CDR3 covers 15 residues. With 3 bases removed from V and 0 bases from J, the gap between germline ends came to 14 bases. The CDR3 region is CAWRRGGLANYGYTF. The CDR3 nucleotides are TGTGCCTGGAGAAGGGGGGGTCTCGCTAACTATGGCTACACCTTC.

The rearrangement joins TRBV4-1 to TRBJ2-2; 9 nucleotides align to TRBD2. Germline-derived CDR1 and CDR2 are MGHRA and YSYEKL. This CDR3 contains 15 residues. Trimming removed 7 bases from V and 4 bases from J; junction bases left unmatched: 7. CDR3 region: CASNGGRAVTGELFF. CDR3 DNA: TGCGCCAGCAATGGCGGGAGGGCCGTCACCGGGGAGCTGTTTTTT.

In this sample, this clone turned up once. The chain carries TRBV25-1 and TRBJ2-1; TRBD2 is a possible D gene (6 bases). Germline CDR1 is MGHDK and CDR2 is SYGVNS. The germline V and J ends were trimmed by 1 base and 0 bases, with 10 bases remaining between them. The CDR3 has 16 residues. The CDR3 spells CASSESTGGSYNEQFF. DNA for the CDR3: TGTGCCAGCAGTGAATCAACCGGGGGCTCCTACAATGAGCAGTTCTTC.